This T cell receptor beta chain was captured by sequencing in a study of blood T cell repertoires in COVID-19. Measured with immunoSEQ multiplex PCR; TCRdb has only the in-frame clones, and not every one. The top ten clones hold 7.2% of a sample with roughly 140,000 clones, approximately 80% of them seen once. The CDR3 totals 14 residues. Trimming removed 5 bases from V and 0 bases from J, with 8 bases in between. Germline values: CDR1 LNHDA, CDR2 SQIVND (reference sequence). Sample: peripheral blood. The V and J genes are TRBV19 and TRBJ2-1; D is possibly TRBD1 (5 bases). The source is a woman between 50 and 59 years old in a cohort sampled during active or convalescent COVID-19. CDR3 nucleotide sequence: TGTGCCAGTAGTGACAGAGTCTCCTACAATGAGCAGTTCTTC. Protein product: CASSDRVSYNEQFF.